The 27 T cell receptor beta chains presented below share a single source sample, sequenced in a study of breast tumors, draining lymph nodes, adjacent tissues (dated by TCRdb to the mid-2010s). Receptors were amplified or captured by multiplex PCR. These reads were obtained on an Illumina HiSeq 2000. The public reads were run again by TCRdb, first through fastp at Q25 and then through MiXCR, and only productive beta chains were kept. Rows are combined by CDR3 protein, so each entry shows the most common genes and DNA. The sample contains fewer than 250,000 distinct CDR3 sequences, roughly 32% of them found a single time. The biggest ten clones account for approximately 1.5% of the sample. Lymph node samples came from the axillary draining lymph nodes of breast cancer patients. Sequencing used axillary lymph node tissue. The receptors here all came from a female donor with breast cancer. Some clones in this sample may be carry-over from other donors' samples.

This clonotype came up many times. The rearrangement joins TRBV4-3 to TRBJ1-5, with 12 positions matching TRBD1. Per germline, CDR1 LGHNA and CDR2 YSLEER. V shed 2 bases and J 1 base; nucleotides not matched to a gene: 6. The CDR3 has 18 residues. CDR3 nucleotide sequence: TGCGCCAGCAGCCAATTTACGGGACAGGGGGCAAGCAATCAGCCCCAGCATTTT. This gives the protein CASSQFTGQGASNQPQHF.

With regard to this clonotype: Without the conserved terminal phenylalanine or tryptophan, this CDR3 likely stems from a read error. The genes are TRBV20-1 and TRBJ1-3, with 8 bases lining up with TRBD1. The CDR3 is made up of 13 amino acids. Germline V gene data show CDR1 as DFQATT and CDR2 as SNEGSKA (reference sequence). Here the CDR3 reads CSVRTGTGSTIYL. CDR3 DNA: TGCAGTGTTCGGACAGGGACGGGAAGCACCATATATCTT.

This clonotype was picked up a small number of times. The gene calls are TRBV7-3 and TRBJ1-5; a possible D gene is TRBD1 (5 bases). This CDR3 region has 12 residues. CDR1 and CDR2 (germline): SGHTA, FQGTGA. V shed 8 bases and J shed 7 bases, with 12 bases lying between them. For the CDR3, the DNA is TGTGCCAGCTCCGGGGGGGTACAGCCCCAGCATTTT. This sequence encodes CASSGGVQPQHF.

This clonotype was detected many times. V is TRBV29-1 and J is TRBJ1-4, with D possibly TRBD1 on 5 matching bases. The CDR3 totals 14 residues. Germline values: CDR1 SQVTM, CDR2 ANQGSEA. Trimming removed 4 bases at V and 7 bases at J, with 16 bases between. The CDR3 bases are TGCAGCGTTGGACAGAGTTCTGACCTTGAAAAACTGTTTTTT. Translating gives CSVGQSSDLEKLFF.

There are many counts of this clonotype. The V gene is TRBV20-1, the J gene TRBJ2-3; D uncertain. The V gene lost 3 bases and the J gene lost 6 bases, with 7 bases spanning the gap. The CDR3 totals 11 residues. In germline, CDR1 is DFQATT, CDR2 SNEGSKA (reference sequence). The CDR3 loop reads CSASLMDTQYF. For the CDR3, the DNA is TGCAGTGCTAGCCTAATGGATACGCAGTATTTT.

In its sample, this clonotype was seen many times. The chain joins TRBV5-1 to TRBJ2-2, with D possibly TRBD2 on 6 matching bases. This CDR3 region has 15 residues. Germline loops: CDR1 SGHRS, CDR2 YFSETQ. V was clipped by 1 base and J by 5 bases, with 12 bases between them. The CDR3 loop is CASSLFPGRTGELFF. The CDR3 region has the DNA TGCGCCAGCAGCTTGTTTCCCGGGAGAACCGGGGAGCTGTTTTTT. Full variable domain (outside the CDR3, taken from reference TRBV5-1 and TRBJ2-2): KAGVTQTPRYLIKTRGQQVTLSCSPISGHRSVSWYQQTPGQGLQFLFEYFSETQRNKGNFPGRFSGRQFSNSRSEMNVSTLELGDSALYLCASSLFPGRTGELFFGEGSRLTVL.

This clonotype showed up many times. The gene calls are TRBV4-1 and TRBJ2-3; TRBD1 or TRBD2 may be the D gene (6 bases each). The CDR3 runs to 15 residues. V lost 4 bases to trimming and J lost 2 bases, with 13 bases between them. Germline CDR1 is MGHRA and CDR2 is YSYEKL. The chain's CDR3 is CASSPTRGNTDTQYF. CDR3 DNA: TGCGCCAGCAGCCCGACTAGGGGGAACACAGATACGCAGTATTTT.

This clonotype appeared once. At one end the junction does not follow the germline gene, possibly because of a read error. V and J are TRBV10-2 and TRBJ1-1, with a possible D match to TRBD1 (5 bases). The CDR3 length is 14 residues. Germline CDR1 WSHSY, CDR2 SAAADI. For the CDR3, the DNA is TGTGCCAGCAGACGGGGCGCCTCGAGCACTGAAGCTTTCTTT. Translated, it gives CASRRGASSTEAFF.

This clonotype showed up many times. This chain uses TRBV12-3 or TRBV12-4 with TRBJ2-7; 9 bases align to TRBD1. The CDR3 spans 15 residues. V gave up 6 bases and J gave up 3 bases; unmatched junction bases: 9. The CDR3 loop is CASSEWGTGHYEQYF. The CDR3 DNA is TGTGCCAGCAGCGAATGGGGGACAGGGCACTACGAGCAGTACTTC.

This clonotype was detected ten times or more. This chain uses TRBV6-5 with TRBJ1-6, with D perhaps TRBD1 (6 bases). This CDR3 is built from 17 residues. CDR1 MNHEY and CDR2 SVGAGI come from the germline V gene. The V end lost 6 bases, the J end lost 0 bases, and 15 bases lay between the germline ends. CDR3 nucleotides: TGTGCCAGCAGACCGACAGGACGCGGCTCCTATAATTCACCCCTCCACTTT. Translated, it gives CASRPTGRGSYNSPLHF.

This clonotype showed up many times. The rearrangement uses TRBV10-3 and TRBJ1-3; D is unclear. Germline assignment: CDR1 ENHRY and CDR2 SYGVKD. Trimming removed 6 bases at V and 0 bases at J, with 6 bases between. CDR3 length equals 13 residues. Here the CDR3 DNA reads TGTGCCATCAGGGGCAACTCTGGAAACACCATATATTTT. It encodes CAIRGNSGNTIYF.

V is TRBV5-4 and J is TRBJ2-2; D perhaps matches TRBD2 (5 bases). Germline CDR1 SGHNT, CDR2 YYREEE (reference sequence). This CDR3 has 16 amino acids. Trimming left V 4 bases short and J 1 base short, with 14 bases between. The CDR3 loop is CASSPPGLQNTGELFF. The CDR3 DNA sequence: TGTGCCAGCAGCCCCCCCGGACTCCAGAACACCGGGGAGCTGTTTTTT.

The table lists this clonotype with many counts. A junction boundary mismatches the germline segment, possibly from a read error. The chain has TRBV7-9 and TRBJ1-2; 7 bases line up with TRBD1. Germline lookup yields CDR1 SEHNR and CDR2 FQNEAQ (reference sequence). The CDR3 loop spans 15 amino acids. CDR3 coding DNA: TGTGCCAGCAGCCGTAGTGTAGGGACAGACTATGGCTACCCCTTC. Translated: CASSRSVGTDYGYPF.

The chain has TRBV12-3 or TRBV12-4 and TRBJ2-3; no definite D call. This CDR3 contains 11 residues. Trimming took off 5 bases at V and 5 bases at J, with 5 bases between the two ends. CDR3: CASSAIDTQYF. Here the CDR3 DNA reads TGTGCCAGCAGTGCCATAGATACGCAGTATTTT.

This sequence joins TRBV10-3 and TRBJ1-2, with a weak D call TRBD1 (5 bases). The germline CDR1 and CDR2 sequences are ENHRY and SYGVKD. The CDR3 loop spans 15 amino acids. V dropped 0 bases and J dropped 3 bases, with 11 bases sitting between them. DNA of the CDR3: TGTGCCATCAGTGAGTCAGGGGCTGCAGACTATGGCTACACCTTC. Amino acids: CAISESGAADYGYTF.

This clonotype has ten or more counts. This chain connects TRBV19 to TRBJ2-1, with a tentative D call TRBD2 (5 bases). Trimming stripped 3 bases from V and 10 bases from J, with 16 bases between. CDR1 and CDR2 from the germline V gene are LNHDA and SQIVND (reference sequence). CDR3 length: 14 residues. The DNA of the CDR3 is TGTGCCAGTAGTATCTCCCTCAGCGGCCGCGAGCAGTTCTTC. Its protein is CASSISLSGREQFF.

The V and J genes are TRBV7-9 and TRBJ2-1, with TRBD2 matching 10 bases. CDR1 and CDR2 from the germline V gene are SEHNR and FQNEAQ (reference sequence). This CDR3 comprises 15 residues. The trim removed 5 bases at V and 8 bases at J, leaving 9 bases unmatched. The CDR3 DNA sequence: TGTGCCAGCAGCCGAAGTGGGACTAGCGTGCATGAGCAGTTCTTC. Its protein product is CASSRSGTSVHEQFF.

A remark on this clonotype: This may arise from a read error, as a much more abundant clone is one base away. V gene TRBV10-3 combines with J gene TRBJ2-2; TRBD1 might be the D (5 bases). Germline V lookup: CDR1 ENHRY, CDR2 SYGVKD. The CDR3 has 15 amino acids. The CDR3 coding sequence is TGTGCCAGCAGTTACGGAAGGCAGGGCACCGAGGAGCTGTTTTTT. This translates into CASSYGRQGTEELFF.

The chain carries TRBV5-1 and TRBJ2-7, with TRBD1 as a possible D gene (5 bases). The CDR3 sequence is 13 residues long. V lost 3 bases and J lost 9, with 16 bases in between. The germline V gene has CDR1 SGHRS and CDR2 YFSETQ. This chain's CDR3 is CASSSDQGNGQYF. The CDR3 DNA reads as TGCGCCAGCAGCTCCGATCAGGGTAACGGGCAGTACTTC.

This clonotype has more than one count but fewer than ten. A much larger clone lies one base from this, so it may be a read error. The CDR3 loop is CASSAGTAYNQPQHF. The CDR3 DNA reads as TGTGCCAGCAGCGCCGGGACAGCGTACAATCAGCCCCAGCATTTT. This chain connects TRBV5-5 to TRBJ1-5, with 7 positions matching TRBD1. CDR1 SGHKS and CDR2 YYEKEE come from the germline V gene (reference sequence). J lost 3 bases, V lost 4 bases, and 7 bases had no gene match. The CDR3 loop spans 15 amino acids.

Concerning this clonotype: Without the conserved terminal phenylalanine or tryptophan, this CDR3 likely stems from a read error. Because the CDR3's place on the DNA is in doubt, the DNA is left out and the CDR3 is given as listed by TCRdb. The chain links TRBV7-2 to TRBJ2-2. The CDR3 is 14 amino acids long, termini counted. Germline CDR1 reads SGHTA; CDR2 reads FQGNSA. This chain's CDR3 is CASSLLANTGELMS.

This clonotype occurred a few times. A much larger clone differs from this one at a single base, so this may be a read error. The V gene is TRBV5-1, the J gene TRBJ2-1, with D possibly being TRBD2 (5 bases). Trimming stripped 7 bases from V and 13 bases from J, with 21 bases between. The CDR3 is 13 amino acids. Germline CDR1 reads SGHRS; CDR2 reads YFSETQ. In nucleotides, the CDR3 is TGCGCCAGCCTAGTAAGAGAAGGAGGTGACCAGTTCTTC. Encoded protein: CASLVREGGDQFF.

This clonotype showed up just a few times. This rearrangement joins TRBV2 to TRBJ1-6; 7 nucleotides match TRBD1. Germline V gene data show CDR1 as SNHLY and CDR2 as FYNNEI. The junction had 13 bases not matched to a gene; V was cut back by 10 bases and J by 13 bases. The CDR3 totals 13 residues. The DNA for the CDR3 is TGTGCCATCTCCCCGGACAGGTCCCACCCCCTCCACTTT. Translated: CAISPDRSHPLHF.

The table lists this clonotype with a few counts. The CDR3 DNA follows: TGCAGTGCTAGAAATAAGCTGGGAAACACTGAAGCTTTCTTT. It codes for CSARNKLGNTEAFF. The gene calls are TRBV20-1 and TRBJ1-1, with D unclear. CDR1 is DFQATT, CDR2 SNEGSKA, per germline (reference sequence). V was trimmed by 2 bases and J by 2 bases, leaving 12 bases between them. This CDR3 has 14 amino acids.

There are a few counts of this clonotype. Given a much more abundant clone one base away, this may be a read error. The chain recombines TRBV5-6 with TRBJ2-3; D call uncertain. The CDR3 extends over 13 amino acids. V lost 5 bases to trimming and J lost 13 bases, with 20 bases between them. Germline values: CDR1 SGHDT, CDR2 YYEEEE. This CDR3 reads CASSSPPTTSEYF. CDR3 in DNA: TGTGCCAGCAGTTCACCCCCTACGACGTCCGAGTATTTT.

On this clonotype: Possible read error: a much larger clone is one base away. The chain uses TRBV20-1 and TRBJ2-1, with 7 bases lining up with TRBD2. Looked up from germline, CDR1 is DFQATT and CDR2 is SNEGSKA (reference sequence). The CDR3 totals 14 residues. In DNA, the CDR3 is TGCAGTGCTAGTCTAGCGGAGATCTACACTGAGCAGTTCTTC. It specifies CSASLAEIYTEQFF.

In its sample, this clonotype was seen many times. The V and J genes are TRBV6-1 and TRBJ2-7; D is possibly TRBD1 (6 bases). Trimming stripped 0 bases from V and 7 bases from J, with 16 bases between. Per germline, CDR1 MNHNS and CDR2 SASEGT. CDR3 size: 15 residues. The DNA of the CDR3 is TGTGCCAGCAGTGAAGCCGCCAGGGGCAAAGGGGAGCAGTACTTC. Encoded protein: CASSEAARGKGEQYF.